This T cell receptor (beta chain) came from a study of tumor-infiltrating lymphocytes in primary liver carcinoma. About the study: Spanning 4.2 to 10 cm, the tumors were T1-T3 N0M0.

Without any cell sorting, about 19-32 mg of bulk tissue yielded co-extracted RNA and DNA. CDR1 and CDR2 from the germline V gene are KGHSY and FQNENV. The CDR3 contains 14 residues. With V trimmed by 4 bases and J by 7 bases, 5 bases remained unmatched. This clonotype was seen many times. Its specificity is unknown. Starting from 500 ng of total RNA, TCR beta cDNA was produced with a primer in the constant region. ARM-PCR, slightly modified, supplied the TCR beta libraries through three nested multiplex PCR rounds. In the first two PCR rounds, TRBV1-TRBV30 forward primers were paired with a C-beta reverse primer, and each round lasted approximately 9 cycles. One entry per CDR3 protein, called by TCRdb with MiXCR from the multiplex PCR reads. This table holds approximately 190,000 distinct CDR3 sequences, approximately 80% found once. Findings and caveats of the study: Only about 7.5-25% of top clones were detected in all five tumor regions. Reduced overlap was seen in tumor-adjacent and tumor-blood pairs versus tumor region pairs.

The receptor comes from a man aged 35 to 55 with primary liver carcinoma and hepatitis B virus infection. V and J are TRBV16 and TRBJ2-2; 8 nucleotides line up with TRBD1. Sequencing was performed on tumor tissue from primary liver carcinoma. DNA of the CDR3: TGTGCCAGCAGCCGTCTGACAGGGGTCGGGGAGCTGTTTTTT. This gives the protein CASSRLTGVGELFF.